Given below is one T cell receptor beta chain in context. Assay used: immunoSEQ multiplex PCR; TCRdb lists only in-frame clones, some missing. The table shows around 4,500 clones, with about 25% occurring only once. The entry originates in a study of tumour-infiltrating T cells in Burkitt lymphoma. The overall study: Survival, overall and progression-free, tracked with productive clonality.

Trimming pared 0 bases from V and 10 bases from J, leaving 10 bases between. Germline V gives CDR1 LGHNA, CDR2 YNFKEQ. This CDR3 is 13 amino acids long. Sequencing was done on a sample of tumor tissue. The sequence was collected from a human donor with diffuse large B-cell lymphoma. This sequence joins TRBV4-2 and TRBJ2-1; D is unclear. CDR3 nucleotide sequence: TGTGCCAGCAGCCAAGATAAAACGGGCGAGCAGTTCTTC. Residues: CASSQDKTGEQFF.